This TCR beta chain was identified in a study of shared clonotypes between healthy human individuals. Whole-study context: Each donor had three CD4 naive, three CD4 memory, two CD8 naive and one CD8 memory plate. Broader study findings: Generation probability values for non-shared clonotypes were lower than those for clonotypes shared by all four donors.

CD4+ cells were split into CD45RA+ naive and CD45RA-negative memory subsets. The DNA input per sorted-subset replicate PCR was roughly 0.2 ug, corresponding to some 33,000 T cell genomes. Clones were read by immunoSEQ multiplex PCR, and TCRdb kept only the in-frame ones, dropping some. This table has some 1.4 million clones, over 95% appearing once. The CDR3 contains 16 residues. Germline V gives CDR1 ENHRY, CDR2 SYGVKD. The V end lost 3 bases, the J end lost 3 bases, and 17 bases lay between the germline ends. Comments on this clone: The target antigen is unknown.

The clonotype comes from a man aged 30-40 years in good health. The sequenced sample was naive CD4+ T cells sorted from blood. Subset noted: CD45RA+ positively selected. The chain combines TRBV10-3 with TRBJ1-1; no firm D call. CDR3 loop: CAISERSAKGDTEAFF. In DNA form, the CDR3 reads TGTGCCATCAGTGAAAGGTCAGCCAAGGGTGACACTGAAGCTTTCTTT.